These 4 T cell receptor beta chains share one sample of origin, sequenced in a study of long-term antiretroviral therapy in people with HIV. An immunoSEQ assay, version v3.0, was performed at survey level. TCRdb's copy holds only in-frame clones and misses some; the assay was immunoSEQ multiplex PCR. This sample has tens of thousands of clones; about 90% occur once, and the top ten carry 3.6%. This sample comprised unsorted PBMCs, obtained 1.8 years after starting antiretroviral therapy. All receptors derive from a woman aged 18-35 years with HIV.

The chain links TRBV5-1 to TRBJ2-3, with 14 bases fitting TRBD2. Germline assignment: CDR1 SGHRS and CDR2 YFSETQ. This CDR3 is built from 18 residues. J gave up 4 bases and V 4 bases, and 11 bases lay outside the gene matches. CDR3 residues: CASSPRTTSGRAADTQYF. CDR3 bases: TGCGCCAGCAGCCCCCGTACGACTAGCGGGAGGGCAGCAGATACGCAGTATTTT.

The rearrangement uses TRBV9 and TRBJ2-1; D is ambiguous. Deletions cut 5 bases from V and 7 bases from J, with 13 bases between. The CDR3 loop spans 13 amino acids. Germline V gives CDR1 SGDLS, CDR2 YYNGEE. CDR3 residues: CASSVASTNEQFF. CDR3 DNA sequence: TGTGCCAGCAGTGTGGCCTCCACGAATGAGCAGTTCTTC.

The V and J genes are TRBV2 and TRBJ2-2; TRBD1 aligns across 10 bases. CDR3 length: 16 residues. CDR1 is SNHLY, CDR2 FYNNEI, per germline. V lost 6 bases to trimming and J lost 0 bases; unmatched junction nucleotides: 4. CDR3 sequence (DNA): TGTGCCAGCAGGAGACAGGGGGCTGCGAACACCGGGGAGCTGTTTTTT. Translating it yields CASRRQGAANTGELFF.

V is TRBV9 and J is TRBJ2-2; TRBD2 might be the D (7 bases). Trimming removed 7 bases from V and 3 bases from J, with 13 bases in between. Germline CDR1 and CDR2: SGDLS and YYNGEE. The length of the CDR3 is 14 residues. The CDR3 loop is CASGGAVDTGELFF. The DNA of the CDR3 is TGTGCCAGCGGGGGGGCGGTTGACACCGGGGAGCTGTTTTTT.